The 24 T cell receptor beta chains given below trace back to one sample, sequenced in a study of cytomegalovirus exposure and HLA in healthy donors. Profiling relied on immunoSEQ multiplex PCR, and the TCRdb table lists in-frame clones only, not all of them. Of tens of thousands of clones listed, around nine tenths are singletons. The sequenced sample was PBMCs. The receptors were sampled from a woman aged 18-29 years in good health and CMV-seronegative.

The V gene is TRBV18, the J gene TRBJ1-4; D might be TRBD1 (5 bases). This CDR3 has 16 residues. The V gene lost 3 bases and the J gene lost 7 bases, with 18 bases spanning the gap. CDR1 is KGHSH, CDR2 LQKENI, per germline. The CDR3 reads CASSPLAGSSGEKLFF. CDR3 nucleotide sequence: TGTGCCAGCTCACCTTTAGCAGGGTCGTCTGGTGAAAAACTGTTTTTT.

V is TRBV4-3 and J is TRBJ1-1; no firm D call. Trimming shortened V by 0 bases and J by 5 bases, and 13 bases separated the two germline ends. From germline, CDR1 is LGHNA and CDR2 YSLEER. The CDR3 loop spans 15 amino acids. The CDR3 nucleotides are TGCGCCAGCAGCCAAGATAGACCCCTAGGAACTGAAGCTTTCTTT. Its translation is CASSQDRPLGTEAFF.

The V and J genes are TRBV5-6 and TRBJ2-1; D possibly corresponds to TRBD1 (5 bases). The ends were cut back, 1 base at V and 8 bases at J, with 13 bases in the middle. This CDR3 region has 14 residues. Germline CDR1 and CDR2: SGHDT and YYEEEE. CDR3 nucleotides: TGTGCCAGCAGCTTGTTAACCAGGGCCCATGAGCAGTTCTTC. Amino acids: CASSLLTRAHEQFF.

The chain couples TRBV4-1 to TRBJ2-5; 9 positions match TRBD2. This CDR3 is built from 17 residues. The trim removed 1 base at V and 1 base at J, leaving 7 bases unmatched. Germline V lookup: CDR1 MGHRA, CDR2 YSYEKL. In DNA form, the CDR3 reads TGCGCCAGCAGCCAAGTCTCTCTAGCGGGGTTCCAAGAGACCCAGTACTTC. Amino acids: CASSQVSLAGFQETQYF.

This rearrangement joins TRBV7-9 to TRBJ1-1; 8 nucleotides line up with TRBD1. CDR1 is SEHNR and CDR2 is FQNEAQ in the germline V gene (reference sequence). J gave up 2 bases and V 5 bases, and 10 bases lay outside the gene matches. This CDR3 contains 16 residues. CDR3 region: CASSHRQGFGNTEAFF. The CDR3 DNA is TGTGCCAGCAGCCATCGACAGGGGTTTGGTAACACTGAAGCTTTCTTT.

This chain links TRBV11-2 with TRBJ2-5; D is perhaps TRBD1 (5 bases). The CDR3 sequence is 13 residues long. V lost 5 bases and J lost 6, with 13 bases in between. CDR1 and CDR2 (germline): SGHAT, FQNNGV. In DNA, the CDR3 is TGTGCCAGCAGCCCCAGGGTGACGAAGACCCAGTACTTC. Protein product: CASSPRVTKTQYF.

J is TRBJ2-3 and V is TRBV5-1, with 15 bases that match TRBD2. V was pared by 2 bases and J by 2 bases, with 3 bases of the junction left unmatched. This CDR3 comprises 17 residues. From germline, CDR1 is SGHRS and CDR2 YFSETQ. In nucleotides, the CDR3 is TGCGCCAGCAGCTTTGGACTAGCGGGGGGGGTCACAGATACGCAGTATTTT. Its protein is CASSFGLAGGVTDTQYF.

V usage is TRBV4-2 and J usage is TRBJ1-4; no firm D call. The CDR3 runs 13 residues. Germline lookup yields CDR1 LGHNA and CDR2 YNFKEQ. V lost 8 bases, J lost 5 bases, and 12 bases lay in between. The CDR3 reads CASLGGWNEKLFF. CDR3 nucleotide sequence: TGTGCCAGCCTGGGAGGTTGGAATGAAAAACTGTTTTTT.

The chain joins TRBV11-2 to TRBJ2-5; D is undetermined. The CDR3 is made up of 15 amino acids. The germline V gene has CDR1 SGHAT and CDR2 FQNNGV. With 6 bases removed from V and 2 bases from J, the gap between germline ends came to 16 bases. The CDR3 spells CASRPIADSQETQYF. The CDR3 region has the DNA TGTGCCAGCAGACCAATAGCAGATTCACAAGAGACCCAGTACTTC.

The chain has TRBV4-2 and TRBJ2-5; 12 nucleotides match TRBD2. The CDR3 extends over 18 amino acids. Per germline, CDR1 LGHNA and CDR2 YNFKEQ. J was trimmed by 2 bases and V by 5 bases; bases with no gene match: 12. DNA of the CDR3: TGTGCCAGCAGCGCCTTCCTAGCGGGGGGGCCCCAGCAAGAGACCCAGTACTTC. Translating gives CASSAFLAGGPQQETQYF.

This rearrangement joins TRBV5-1 to TRBJ2-1; 9 bases match TRBD2. Germline CDR1 reads SGHRS; CDR2 reads YFSETQ. With 0 bases clipped from V and 5 bases from J, the junction kept 9 bases outside the gene matches. The CDR3 has 17 amino acids. The chain's CDR3 is CASSLAISTSGNNEQFF. CDR3 nucleotides: TGCGCCAGCAGCTTGGCCATCTCGACTAGCGGTAACAATGAGCAGTTCTTC.

The J gene is TRBJ1-4, the V gene TRBV4-3; tentative D call: TRBD1 (6 bases). The V end lost 0 bases, the J end lost 4 bases, and 12 bases lay between the germline ends. Germline values: CDR1 LGHNA, CDR2 YSLEER. This CDR3 spans 16 amino acids. The CDR3 sequence: CASSQDFTGLNEKLFF. For the CDR3, the DNA is TGCGCCAGCAGCCAAGACTTCACAGGGCTTAATGAAAAACTGTTTTTT.

The rearrangement uses TRBV10-3 and TRBJ1-5; D unclear. Germline V gene data show CDR1 as ENHRY and CDR2 as SYGVKD. The CDR3 spans 15 residues. V was pared by 4 bases and J by 2 bases, with 12 bases between. CDR3: CAISGSGLGNQPQHF. CDR3 in DNA: TGTGCCATCAGTGGAAGCGGATTAGGCAATCAGCCCCAGCATTTT.

The rearrangement uses TRBV7-2 and TRBJ1-1; possible D gene TRBD1, 6 bases. This CDR3 has 14 residues. Germline V gene lookup returns CDR1 SGHTA and CDR2 FQGNSA. The ends were cut back, 3 bases at V and 3 bases at J, with 11 bases in the middle. DNA for the CDR3: TGTGCCAGCAGCTTTAGGGGGGGGTACACTGAAGCTTTCTTT. Protein product: CASSFRGGYTEAFF.

The chain joins TRBV5-8 to TRBJ2-1; 9 positions agree with TRBD2. This CDR3 contains 17 residues. Germline CDR1 SGHTS, CDR2 YDEGEE. V gave up 0 bases and J gave up 10 bases; unmatched junction bases: 14. The CDR3 bases are TGTGCCAGCAGCTTGGACCATAAAGGCGGGAGGGCCGGCGAGCAGTTCTTC. Translating gives CASSLDHKGGRAGEQFF.

This clone showed up just a few times. This chain connects TRBV5-1 to TRBJ1-5; 7 bases are shared with TRBD1. The CDR3 contains 14 residues. Trimming at V came to 3 bases and at J to 4 bases, leaving 4 bases not matched to a gene. Germline V gives CDR1 SGHRS, CDR2 YFSETQ. The chain's CDR3 is CASSSGQPNQPQHF. DNA for the CDR3: TGCGCCAGCAGCTCGGGACAGCCAAATCAGCCCCAGCATTTT.

V usage is TRBV7-2 and J usage is TRBJ2-1; TRBD1 is a possible D gene (5 bases). Germline lookup yields CDR1 SGHTA and CDR2 FQGNSA. Trimming pared 5 bases from V and 4 bases from J, leaving 9 bases between. There are 13 residues in the CDR3. The CDR3 sequence is CASSKDTYNEQFF. CDR3 coding DNA: TGTGCCAGCAGCAAGGACACATACAATGAGCAGTTCTTC.

The chain uses TRBV27 and TRBJ2-7; 8 nucleotides line up with TRBD2. V was clipped by 0 bases and J by 6 bases; unmatched bases: 7. Looked up from germline, CDR1 is MNHEY and CDR2 is SMNVEV (reference sequence). CDR3 length: 15 amino acids. CDR3 protein: CASSLSPSGRREQYF. The CDR3 bases are TGTGCCAGCAGTTTATCGCCCAGCGGGAGACGCGAGCAGTACTTC.

The DNA for the CDR3 is TGTGCCAGCAGCCAGTACAAGGGAGCGGGGTCCGGAGAGCAGTACTTC. Translated: CASSQYKGAGSGEQYF. The chain uses TRBV7-9 and TRBJ2-7, with TRBD2 matching 7 bases. The germline V gene has CDR1 SEHNR and CDR2 FQNEAQ (reference sequence). The trim removed 5 bases at V and 7 bases at J, leaving 17 bases unmatched. The CDR3 has 16 residues.

The gene calls are TRBV30 and TRBJ2-7, with D possibly TRBD1 on 6 matching bases. Germline V gives CDR1 GTSNPN, CDR2 SVGIG (reference sequence). V gave up 0 bases and J gave up 2 bases, with 8 bases separating them. The CDR3 consists of 13 residues. The DNA of the CDR3 is TGTGCCTGGAGTGTGGGACACCCCTACGAGCAGTACTTC. Its translation: CAWSVGHPYEQYF.

The V and J genes are TRBV28 and TRBJ1-5, with a weak D call TRBD1 (6 bases). V was cut by 6 bases and J by 5 bases, with 14 bases left in between. CDR1 is MDHEN and CDR2 is SYDVKM in the germline V gene. The CDR3 contains 14 residues. The CDR3 DNA reads TGTGCCAGCAGCTGGGGGCAGCTCGATCAGCCCCAGCATTTT. Its protein product is CASSWGQLDQPQHF.

The gene calls are TRBV5-1 and TRBJ2-7; 8 bases agree with TRBD2. Trimming cost V 6 bases and J 7 bases; bases outside gene matches: 12. Germline V gene lookup returns CDR1 SGHRS and CDR2 YFSETQ. CDR3 size: 14 residues. The CDR3 DNA reads as TGCGCCAGCATGGAGGTAGCGGGGTCTATGGAGCAGTACTTC. Its protein is CASMEVAGSMEQYF.

This clone was counted once. The chain uses TRBV11-2 and TRBJ2-2, with 9 bases that match TRBD1. After removal of 4 bases from V and 7 bases from J, the junction contained 7 bases not matched to a gene. The germline gives CDR1 SGHAT, CDR2 FQNNGV. CDR3 length: 15 amino acids. The CDR3 spells CASSSVNRGLGELFF. The CDR3 DNA sequence: TGTGCCAGCAGCTCCGTGAACAGGGGGCTCGGGGAGCTGTTTTTT. The whole variable domain, filled in from reference TRBV11-2 and TRBJ2-2, reads EAGVAQSPRYKIIEKRQSVAFWCNPISGHATLYWYQQILGQGPKLLIQFQNNGVVDDSQLPKDRFSAERLKGVDSTLKIQPAKLEDSAVYLCASSSVNRGLGELFFGEGSRLTVL.

V and J are TRBV5-5 and TRBJ2-5, with 9 positions matching TRBD2. This CDR3 has 19 residues. V was clipped by 2 bases and J by 1 base; unmatched bases: 15. Germline V gene sequence: CDR1 SGHKS, CDR2 YYEKEE (reference sequence). The CDR3 is CASSLTPGLAGSSQETQYF. The CDR3 DNA follows: TGTGCCAGCAGCTTAACCCCGGGGCTAGCGGGAAGCTCCCAAGAGACCCAGTACTTC.